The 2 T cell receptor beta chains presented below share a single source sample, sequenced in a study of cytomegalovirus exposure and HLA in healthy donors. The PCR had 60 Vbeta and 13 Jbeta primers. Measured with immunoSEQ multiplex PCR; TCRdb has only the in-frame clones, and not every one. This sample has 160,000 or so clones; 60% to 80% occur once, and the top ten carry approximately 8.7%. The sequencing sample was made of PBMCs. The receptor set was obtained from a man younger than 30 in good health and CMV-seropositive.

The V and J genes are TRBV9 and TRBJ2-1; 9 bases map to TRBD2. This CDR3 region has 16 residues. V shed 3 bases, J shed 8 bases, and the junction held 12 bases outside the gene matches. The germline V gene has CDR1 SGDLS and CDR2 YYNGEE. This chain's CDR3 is CASSAGISGGLHEQFF. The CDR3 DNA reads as TGTGCCAGCAGCGCGGGAATTAGCGGGGGTCTTCATGAGCAGTTCTTC.

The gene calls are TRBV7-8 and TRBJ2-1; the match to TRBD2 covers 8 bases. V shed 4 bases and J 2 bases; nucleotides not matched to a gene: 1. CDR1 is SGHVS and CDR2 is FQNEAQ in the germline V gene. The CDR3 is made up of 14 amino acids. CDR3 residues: CASSSGGTYNEQFF. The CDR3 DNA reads TGTGCCAGCAGCTCGGGGGGGACCTACAATGAGCAGTTCTTC.